This T cell receptor beta chain was sequenced in a study of graft-versus-host responses after intestinal transplantation. Study as a whole: The whole recipient group had anti-thymocyte globulin induction followed by tacrolimus and steroids for 2 to 3 years.

Worth noting for this clone: Its antigen is unknown.

Findings and limits, study-wide: Analysis identified GvH clones in recipient marrow, with some appearing first in ileum or blood.

Generated by immunoSEQ multiplex PCR, the TCRdb table keeps only in-frame clones and is missing some. This table holds some 77,000 clones, 92% found once. The receptor was derived from a human patient who received an intestinal transplant, so some T cells may come from the graft donor. The material was PBMCs, obtained 98 days after intestinal transplantation.

In DNA form, the CDR3 reads TGCGCCAGCAGCCAAGGGGACAGCAAGGCTAACTATGGCTACACCTTC. Its translation: CASSQGDSKANYGYTF. The chain recombines TRBV4-1 with TRBJ1-2; 7 bases agree with TRBD1. Germline V gene data show CDR1 as MGHRA and CDR2 as YSYEKL. J lost 0 bases, V lost 1 base, and 5 bases had no gene match. The CDR3 runs to 16 residues.